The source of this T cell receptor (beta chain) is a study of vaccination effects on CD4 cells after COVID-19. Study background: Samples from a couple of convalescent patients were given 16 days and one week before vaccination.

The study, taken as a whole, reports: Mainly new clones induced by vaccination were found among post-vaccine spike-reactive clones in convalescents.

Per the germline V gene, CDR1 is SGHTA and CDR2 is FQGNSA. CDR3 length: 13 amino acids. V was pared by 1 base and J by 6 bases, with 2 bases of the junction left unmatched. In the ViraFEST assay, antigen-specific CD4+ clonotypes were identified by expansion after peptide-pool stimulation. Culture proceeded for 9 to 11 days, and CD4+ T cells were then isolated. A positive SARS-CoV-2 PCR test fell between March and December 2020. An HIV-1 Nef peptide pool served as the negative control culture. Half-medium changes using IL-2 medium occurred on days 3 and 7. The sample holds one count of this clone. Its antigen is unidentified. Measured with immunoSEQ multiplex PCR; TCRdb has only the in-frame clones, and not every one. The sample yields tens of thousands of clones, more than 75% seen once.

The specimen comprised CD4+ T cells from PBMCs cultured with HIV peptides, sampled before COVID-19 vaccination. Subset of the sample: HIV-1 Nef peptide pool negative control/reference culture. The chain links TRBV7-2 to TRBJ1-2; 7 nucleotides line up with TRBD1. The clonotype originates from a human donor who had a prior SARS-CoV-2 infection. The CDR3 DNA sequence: TGTGCCAGCAGCTTAGACAGGGGAGATGGCTACACCTTC. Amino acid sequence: CASSLDRGDGYTF.